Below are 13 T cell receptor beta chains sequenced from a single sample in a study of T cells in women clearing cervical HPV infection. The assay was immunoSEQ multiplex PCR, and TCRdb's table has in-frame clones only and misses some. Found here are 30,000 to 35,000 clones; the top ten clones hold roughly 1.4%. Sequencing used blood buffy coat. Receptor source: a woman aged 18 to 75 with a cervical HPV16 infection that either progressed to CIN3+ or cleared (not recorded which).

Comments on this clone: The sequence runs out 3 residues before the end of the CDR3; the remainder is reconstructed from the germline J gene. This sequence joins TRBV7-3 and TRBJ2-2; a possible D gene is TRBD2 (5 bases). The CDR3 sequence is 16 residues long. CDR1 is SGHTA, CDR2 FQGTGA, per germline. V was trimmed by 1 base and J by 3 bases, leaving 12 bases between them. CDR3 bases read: TGTGCCAGCAGCTTAATAGGCGGGCGGGACACCGGGGAG. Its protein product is CASSLIGGRDTGE. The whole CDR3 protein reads CASSLIGGRDTGELFF.

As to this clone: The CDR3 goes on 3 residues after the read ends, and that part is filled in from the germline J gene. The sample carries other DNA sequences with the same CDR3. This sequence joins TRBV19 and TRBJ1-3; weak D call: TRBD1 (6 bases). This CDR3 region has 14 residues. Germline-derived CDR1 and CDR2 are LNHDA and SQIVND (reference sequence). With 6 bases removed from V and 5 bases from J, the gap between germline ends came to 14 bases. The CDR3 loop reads CASRDTGTRNTIYF. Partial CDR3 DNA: TGTGCCAGTAGGGATACAGGGACGAGAAACACC.

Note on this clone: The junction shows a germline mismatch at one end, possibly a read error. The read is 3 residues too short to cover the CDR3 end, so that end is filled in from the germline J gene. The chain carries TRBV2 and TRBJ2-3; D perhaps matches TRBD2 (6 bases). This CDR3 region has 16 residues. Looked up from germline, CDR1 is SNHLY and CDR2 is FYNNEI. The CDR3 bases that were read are TGTGCCAGCAGTCAAGCGGGCCAGGGTTCCCTAGATACG. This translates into CASSQAGQGSLDT. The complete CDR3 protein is CASSQAGQGSLDTQYF.

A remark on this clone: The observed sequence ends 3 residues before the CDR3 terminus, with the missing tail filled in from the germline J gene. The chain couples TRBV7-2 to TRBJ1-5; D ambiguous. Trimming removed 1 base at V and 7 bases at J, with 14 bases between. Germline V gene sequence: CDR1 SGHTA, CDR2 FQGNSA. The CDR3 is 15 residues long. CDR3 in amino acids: CASSLVTGVGQPQHF. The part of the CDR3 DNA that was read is TGTGCCAGCAGCTTAGTAACCGGGGTTGGCCAGCCC.

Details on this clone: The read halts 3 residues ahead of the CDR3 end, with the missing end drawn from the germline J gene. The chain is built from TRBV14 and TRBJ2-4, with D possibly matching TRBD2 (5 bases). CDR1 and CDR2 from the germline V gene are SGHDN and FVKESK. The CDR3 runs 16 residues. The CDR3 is CASSPRTGVFGETQYF. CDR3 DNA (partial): TGTGCCAGCAGCCCCAGAACGGGCGTCTTCGGGGAGACT.

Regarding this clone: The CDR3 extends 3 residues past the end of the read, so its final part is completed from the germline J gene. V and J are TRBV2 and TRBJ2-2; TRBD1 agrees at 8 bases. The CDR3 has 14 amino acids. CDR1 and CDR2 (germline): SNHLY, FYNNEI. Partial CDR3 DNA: TGTGCCAGCAGTTTTTCAGGGGGCGATGAAAAG. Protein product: CASSFSGGDEK. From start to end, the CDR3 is CASSFSGGDEKLFF. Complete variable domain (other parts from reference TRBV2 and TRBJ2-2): EPEVTQTPSHQVTQMGQEVILRCVPISNHLYFYWYRQILGQKVEFLVSFYNNEISEKSEIFDDQFSVERPDGSNFTLKIRSTKLEDSAMYFCASSFSGGDEKLFFGEGSRLTVL.

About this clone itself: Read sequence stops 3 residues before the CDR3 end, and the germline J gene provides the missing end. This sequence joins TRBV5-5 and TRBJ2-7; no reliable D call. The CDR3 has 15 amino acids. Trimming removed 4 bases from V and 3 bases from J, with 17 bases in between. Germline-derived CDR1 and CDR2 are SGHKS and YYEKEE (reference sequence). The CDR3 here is CASSIELSPYYEQYF. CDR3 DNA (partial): TGTGCCAGCAGCATAGAACTCTCCCCGTACTACGAG.

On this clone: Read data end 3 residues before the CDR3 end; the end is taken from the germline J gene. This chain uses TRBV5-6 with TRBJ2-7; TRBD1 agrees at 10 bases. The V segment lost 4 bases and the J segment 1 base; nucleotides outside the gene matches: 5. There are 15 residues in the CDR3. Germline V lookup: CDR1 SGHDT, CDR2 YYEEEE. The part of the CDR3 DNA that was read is TGTGCCAGCAGCCCGGACAGGGGGGGTTCCTACGAG. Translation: CASSPDRGGSYE. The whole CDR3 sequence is CASSPDRGGSYEQYF.

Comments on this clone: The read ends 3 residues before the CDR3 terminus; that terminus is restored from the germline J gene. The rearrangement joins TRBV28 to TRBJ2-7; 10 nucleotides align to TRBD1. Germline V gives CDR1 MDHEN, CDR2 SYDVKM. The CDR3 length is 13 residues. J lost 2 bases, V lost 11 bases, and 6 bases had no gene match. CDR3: CAVTGTGAYEQYF. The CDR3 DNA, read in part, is TGTGCCGTAACGGGGACAGGGGCCTACGAG.

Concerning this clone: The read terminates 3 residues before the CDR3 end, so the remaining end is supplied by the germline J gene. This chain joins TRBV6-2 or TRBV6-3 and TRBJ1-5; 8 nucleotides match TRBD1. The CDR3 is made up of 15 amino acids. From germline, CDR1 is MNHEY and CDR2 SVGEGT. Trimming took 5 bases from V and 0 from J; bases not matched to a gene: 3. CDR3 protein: CASSRGTGSNQPQHF. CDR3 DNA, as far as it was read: TGTGCCAGCAGTCGCGGGACAGGTAGCAATCAGCCC.

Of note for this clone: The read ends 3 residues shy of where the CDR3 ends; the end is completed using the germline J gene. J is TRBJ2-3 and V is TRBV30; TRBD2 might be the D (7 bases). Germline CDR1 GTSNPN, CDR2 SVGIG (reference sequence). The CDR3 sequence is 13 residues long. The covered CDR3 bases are TGTGCCTGGAGTGTAGAGGGGGGGCAGCCG. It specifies CAWSVEGGQP. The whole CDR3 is CAWSVEGGQPQYF.

The CDR3 bases that were read are TGTGCCAGCAGCCCCTCGGTAAATCAGCCC. Translating it yields CASSPSVNQP. The entire CDR3 protein reads CASSPSVNQPQHF. The chain recombines TRBV7-9 with TRBJ1-5; D remains ambiguous. Sequencing ends 3 residues short of the CDR3 end; the germline J gene provides the rest. The CDR3 has 13 residues. Germline CDR1 reads SEHNR; CDR2 reads FQNEAQ (reference sequence). V lost 5 bases and J 4 bases, leaving 9 bases between the germline ends.

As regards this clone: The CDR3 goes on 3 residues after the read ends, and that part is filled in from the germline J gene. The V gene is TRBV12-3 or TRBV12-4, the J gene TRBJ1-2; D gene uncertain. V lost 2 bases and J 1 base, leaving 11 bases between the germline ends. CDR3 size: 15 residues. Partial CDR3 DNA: TGTGCCAGCAGTTTATCAGCAGGTTTTAACTATGGC. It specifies CASSLSAGFNYG. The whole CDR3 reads CASSLSAGFNYGYTF.